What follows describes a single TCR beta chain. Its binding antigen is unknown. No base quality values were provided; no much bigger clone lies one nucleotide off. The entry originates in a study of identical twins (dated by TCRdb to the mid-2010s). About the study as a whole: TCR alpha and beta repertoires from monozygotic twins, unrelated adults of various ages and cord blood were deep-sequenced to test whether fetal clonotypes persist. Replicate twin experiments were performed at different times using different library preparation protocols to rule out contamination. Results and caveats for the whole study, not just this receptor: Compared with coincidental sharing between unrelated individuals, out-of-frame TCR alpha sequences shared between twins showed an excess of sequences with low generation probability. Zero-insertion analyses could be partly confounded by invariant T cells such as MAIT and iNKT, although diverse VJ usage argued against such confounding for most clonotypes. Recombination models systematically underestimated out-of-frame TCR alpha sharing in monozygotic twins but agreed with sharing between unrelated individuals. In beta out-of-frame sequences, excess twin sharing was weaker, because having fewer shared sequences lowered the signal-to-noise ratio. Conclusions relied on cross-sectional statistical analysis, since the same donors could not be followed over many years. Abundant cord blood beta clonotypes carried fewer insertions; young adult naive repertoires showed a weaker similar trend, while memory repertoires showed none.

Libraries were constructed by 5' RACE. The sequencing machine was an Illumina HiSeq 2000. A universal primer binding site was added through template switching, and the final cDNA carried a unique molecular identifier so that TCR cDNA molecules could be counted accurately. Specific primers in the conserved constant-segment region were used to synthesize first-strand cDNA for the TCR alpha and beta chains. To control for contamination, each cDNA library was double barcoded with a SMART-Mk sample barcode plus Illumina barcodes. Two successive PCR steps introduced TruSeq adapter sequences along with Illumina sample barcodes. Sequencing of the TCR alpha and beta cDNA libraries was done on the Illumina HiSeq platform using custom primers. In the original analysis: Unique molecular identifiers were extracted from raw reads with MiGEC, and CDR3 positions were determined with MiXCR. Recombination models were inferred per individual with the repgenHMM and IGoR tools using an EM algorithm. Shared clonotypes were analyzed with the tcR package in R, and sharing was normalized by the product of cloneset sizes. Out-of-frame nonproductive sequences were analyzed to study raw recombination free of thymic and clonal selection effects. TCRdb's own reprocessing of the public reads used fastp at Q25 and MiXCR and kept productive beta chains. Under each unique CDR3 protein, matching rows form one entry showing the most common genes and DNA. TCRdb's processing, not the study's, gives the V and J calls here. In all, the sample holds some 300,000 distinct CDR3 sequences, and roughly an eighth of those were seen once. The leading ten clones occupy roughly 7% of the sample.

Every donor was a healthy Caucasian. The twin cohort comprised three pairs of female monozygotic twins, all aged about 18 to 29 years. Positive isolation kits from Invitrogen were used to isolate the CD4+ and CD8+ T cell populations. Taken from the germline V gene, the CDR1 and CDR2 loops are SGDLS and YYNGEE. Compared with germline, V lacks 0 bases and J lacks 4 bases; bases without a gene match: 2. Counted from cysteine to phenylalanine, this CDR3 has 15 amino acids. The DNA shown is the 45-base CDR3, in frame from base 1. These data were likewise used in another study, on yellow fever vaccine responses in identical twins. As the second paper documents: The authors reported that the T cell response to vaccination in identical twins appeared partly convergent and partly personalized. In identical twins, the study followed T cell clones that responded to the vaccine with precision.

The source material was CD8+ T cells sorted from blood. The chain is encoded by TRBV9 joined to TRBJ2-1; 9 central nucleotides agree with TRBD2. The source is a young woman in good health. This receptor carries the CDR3 CASSVGSGSYNEQFF. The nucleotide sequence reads TGTGCCAGCAGCGTAGGTAGCGGGAGTTACAATGAGCAGTTCTTC.